This T cell receptor beta chain was recorded in a study of T cells in Graves' hyperthyroidism and ophthalmopathy. TCR beta CDR3 sequences were amplified from RNA transcripts. The HTBI set primed first-round TCR CDR3 RT-PCR. A single record per CDR3 protein comes from TCRdb applying MiXCR to the multiplex PCR reads. The top ten clones hold approximately 15% of a sample with hundreds of thousands of distinct CDR3 sequences, approximately 18% of them seen once. Trimming took off 5 bases at V and 5 bases at J, with 21 bases between the two ends. The CDR3 sequence is 16 residues long. For the diagnoses, clinical symptoms, serum thyroxine and TRAb, thyroid ultrasound and orbital computed tomography were used.

The source of this sequence is a woman in her fifties or sixties with Graves' hyperthyroidism that later progressed to Graves' ophthalmopathy. The V and J genes are TRBV12-3 or TRBV12-4 and TRBJ2-5; D possibly corresponds to TRBD2 (7 bases). The specimen was blood. CDR3: CASSGEGGFITETQYF. Written as DNA, the CDR3 is TGTGCCAGCAGTGGGGAGGGGGGGTTTATAACGGAGACCCAGTACTTC.